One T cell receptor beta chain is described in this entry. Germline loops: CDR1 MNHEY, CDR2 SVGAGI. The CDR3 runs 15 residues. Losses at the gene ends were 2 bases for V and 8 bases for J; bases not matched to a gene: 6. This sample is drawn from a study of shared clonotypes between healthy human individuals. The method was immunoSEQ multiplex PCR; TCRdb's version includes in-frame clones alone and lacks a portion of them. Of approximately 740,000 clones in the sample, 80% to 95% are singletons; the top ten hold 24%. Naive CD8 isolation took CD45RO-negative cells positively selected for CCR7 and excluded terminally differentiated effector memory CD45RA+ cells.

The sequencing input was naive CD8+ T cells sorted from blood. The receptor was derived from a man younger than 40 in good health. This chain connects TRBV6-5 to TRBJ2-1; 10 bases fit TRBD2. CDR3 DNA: TGTGCCAGCAGTTACCTAGCGGGAGTAAAGGATGAGCAGTTCTTC. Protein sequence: CASSYLAGVKDEQFF.